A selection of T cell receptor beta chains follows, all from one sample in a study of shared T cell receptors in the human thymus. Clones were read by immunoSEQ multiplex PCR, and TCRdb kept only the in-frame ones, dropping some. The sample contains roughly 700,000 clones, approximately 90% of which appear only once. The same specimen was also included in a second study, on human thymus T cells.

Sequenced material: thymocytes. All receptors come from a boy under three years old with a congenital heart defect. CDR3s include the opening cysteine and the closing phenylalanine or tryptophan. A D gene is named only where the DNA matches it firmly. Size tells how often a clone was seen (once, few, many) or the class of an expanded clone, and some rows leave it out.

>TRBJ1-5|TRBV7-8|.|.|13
TGTGCCAGCAGCTTGTTTACTGATCAGCCCCAGCATTTT
CASSLFTDQPQHF
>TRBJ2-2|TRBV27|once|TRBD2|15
TGTGCCAGCGCCGGGACTAGCGGGACGTCCGGGGAGCTGTTTTTT
CASAGTSGTSGELFF
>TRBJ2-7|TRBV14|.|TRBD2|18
TGTGCCAGCAGCCACCACCCGACCGAACTAGCGGGCCCCCACGAGCAGTACTTC
CASSHHPTELAGPHEQYF
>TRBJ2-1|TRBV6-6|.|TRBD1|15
TGTGCCAGCAGTTACGGCGGACAGGTGGAGGATGAGCAGTTCTTC
CASSYGGQVEDEQFF
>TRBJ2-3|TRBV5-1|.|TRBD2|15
TGCGCCAGCAGCCGAGCTGGACTAGCGACAGATACGCAGTATTTT
CASSRAGLATDTQYF
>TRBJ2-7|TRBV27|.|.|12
TGTGCCAGCAGTGGCCCGGAACAGCCTCGCAACTTC
CASSGPEQPRNF
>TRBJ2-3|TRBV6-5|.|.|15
TGTGCCAGCAGTATCAGGGGAGAGGACACAGATACGCAGTATTTT
CASSIRGEDTDTQYF
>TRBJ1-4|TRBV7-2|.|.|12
TGTGCCAGCAGGGCGGTTGGGGAAAAACTGTTTTTT
CASRAVGEKLFF
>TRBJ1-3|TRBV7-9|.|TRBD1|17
TGTGCCAGCAGCTTAGCAAGGGGCGGGACAGCTGGAAACACCATATATTTT
CASSLARGGTAGNTIYF
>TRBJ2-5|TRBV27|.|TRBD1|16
TGTGCCAGCAGTCAGAGGACAGGGGGGTACCAAGAGACCCAGTACTTC
CASSQRTGGYQETQYF
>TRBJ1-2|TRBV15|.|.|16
TGTGCCACCAGCAGAGATGACCCTCGACAGCTCTATGGCTACACCTTC
CATSRDDPRQLYGYTF
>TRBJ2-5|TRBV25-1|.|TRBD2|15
TGTGCCAGCAGTGAACTACTAGCGGGAGGCGGGACCCAGTACTTC
CASSELLAGGGTQYF
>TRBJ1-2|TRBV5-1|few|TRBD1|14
TGCGCCAGCAGCTTACAGGGGGCTCGGTATGGCTACACCTTC
CASSLQGARYGYTF
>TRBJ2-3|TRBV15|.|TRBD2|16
TGTGCCACCAGCAGATCCGCACTAGCGCGCACAGATACGCAGTATTTT
CATSRSALARTDTQYF